A single TCR beta chain is shown here with its context. This specimen comes from a study of blood T cell repertoires in COVID-19. Study details: Sites in the United States, Italy and Spain provided acute and convalescent COVID-19 samples.

Germline CDR1 is MNHNY and CDR2 is SVGAGI (reference sequence). Trimming removed 7 bases from V and 8 bases from J; junction bases left unmatched: 5. CDR3 length equals 14 residues. The participants were between roughly 18 and 89 years old and came from 20 to 30 US areas. The study assigned cohorts using participant-reported clinical history. Authors' methods: Reference gene primer amplification gave estimated nucleated cell counts. TCRdb's table, derived via immunoSEQ multiplex PCR, lists solely in-frame clones and lacks some. The V and J calls and clone size are taken from that table; D and trimming were inferred from the DNA. The table lists fewer than 350,000 clones, around 85% of them singletons.

This clonotype originated in a woman aged 25 to 39 who had been exposed to COVID-19. The chain is built from TRBV6-6 and TRBJ1-6; 10 bases match TRBD1. The sample comprised PBMCs or T cells enriched from blood (not recorded which). CDR3 amino acids: CASTSGTGDSPLHF. For the CDR3, the DNA is TGTGCCAGCACCTCCGGGACAGGGGATTCACCCCTCCACTTT.